This TCR beta chain derives from a study of T cell changes during pregnancy in multiple sclerosis. Assay used: immunoSEQ multiplex PCR; TCRdb lists only in-frame clones, some missing. The top ten hold 0.29% of the sample, which has fewer than 80,000 clones, more than 85% seen once. This receptor was identified in a female donor in good health, enrolled as a control in a pregnancy study. Sequenced material: CD4+ T cells from peripheral blood mononuclear cells, taken in the third trimester of pregnancy.

The CDR3, as DNA: TGTGCCAGCAGCCCTAGTAAGGCCGGGGAGCTGTTTTTT. It codes for CASSPSKAGELFF. The rearrangement links TRBV7-2 to TRBJ2-2; D remains ambiguous. CDR1 is SGHTA and CDR2 is FQGNSA in the germline V gene. V dropped 5 bases and J dropped 6 bases, with 10 bases sitting between them. CDR3 length equals 13 residues.